This T cell receptor (beta chain) originates from a study of shared clonotypes between healthy human individuals. Whole-study context: Donors consisted of two women and a few men between 18 and 49. Each donor contributed plates that comprised three CD4 naive, three CD4 memory, two CD8 naive and one CD8 memory. Study findings and constraints: Clonotype sharing across a few donors was observed for around 5% of naive CD4 clonotypes. Tissues were not sampled, only blood, and their repertoires likely differ.

The germline V gene encodes CDR1 SQVTM and CDR2 ANQGSEA. This CDR3 has 12 amino acids. With 3 bases removed from V and 6 bases from J, the gap between germline ends came to 8 bases. A remark on this clone: Its antigen is unidentified.

Some clones are missing from TCRdb's copy, which holds only in-frame ones; the method was immunoSEQ multiplex PCR. The sample records 2 million to 2.5 million clones, approximately 95% being singletons. Sequenced sample: naive CD4+ T cells from PBMCs. Specified subset: CD45RA+ positively selected. The J gene is TRBJ2-2, the V gene TRBV29-1; the D is unclear. This sequence originates from a man between 18 and 35 years old in good health. Some clones in this sample may be carry-over from other donors' samples. The CDR3 loop is CSVERESGELFF. DNA for the CDR3: TGCAGCGTTGAGAGAGAGTCCGGGGAGCTGTTTTTT.